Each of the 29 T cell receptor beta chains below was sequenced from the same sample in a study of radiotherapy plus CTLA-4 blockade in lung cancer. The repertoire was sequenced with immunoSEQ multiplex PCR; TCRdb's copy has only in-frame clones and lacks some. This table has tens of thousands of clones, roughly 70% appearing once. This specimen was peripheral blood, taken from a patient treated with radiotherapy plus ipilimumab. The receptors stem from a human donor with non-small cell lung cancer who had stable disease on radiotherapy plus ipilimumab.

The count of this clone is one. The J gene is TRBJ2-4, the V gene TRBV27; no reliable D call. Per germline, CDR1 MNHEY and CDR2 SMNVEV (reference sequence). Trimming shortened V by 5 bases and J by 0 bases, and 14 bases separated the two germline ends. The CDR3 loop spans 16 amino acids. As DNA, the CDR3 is TGTGCCAGCAGTCCAGCACATCGTATAGCCAAAAACATTCAGTACTTC. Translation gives CASSPAHRIAKNIQYF.

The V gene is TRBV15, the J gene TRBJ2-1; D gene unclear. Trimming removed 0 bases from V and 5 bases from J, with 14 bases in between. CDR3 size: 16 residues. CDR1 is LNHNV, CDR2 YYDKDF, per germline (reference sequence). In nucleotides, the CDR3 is TGTGCCACCAGCAGAGATAGGTCTCTAGTAGACAATGAGCAGTTCTTC. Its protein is CATSRDRSLVDNEQFF.

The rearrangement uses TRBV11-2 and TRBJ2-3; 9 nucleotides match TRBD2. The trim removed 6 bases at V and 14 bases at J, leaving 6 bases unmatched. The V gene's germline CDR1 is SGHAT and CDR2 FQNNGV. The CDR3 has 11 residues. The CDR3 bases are TGTGCCAGCAGTGCCGGGACTAGCAGGTATTTT. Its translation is CASSAGTSRYF. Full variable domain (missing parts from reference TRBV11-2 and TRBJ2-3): EAGVAQSPRYKIIEKRQSVAFWCNPISGHATLYWYQQILGQGPKLLIQFQNNGVVDDSQLPKDRFSAERLKGVDSTLKIQPAKLEDSAVYLCASSAGTSRYFGPGTRLTVL.

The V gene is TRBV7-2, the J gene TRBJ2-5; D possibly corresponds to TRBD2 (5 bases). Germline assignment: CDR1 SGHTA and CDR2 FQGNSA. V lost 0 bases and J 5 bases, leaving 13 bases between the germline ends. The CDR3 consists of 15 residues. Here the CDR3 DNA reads TGTGCCAGCAGCTTAGCCCCGGCAGGCGGGGAGACCCAGTACTTC. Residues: CASSLAPAGGETQYF.

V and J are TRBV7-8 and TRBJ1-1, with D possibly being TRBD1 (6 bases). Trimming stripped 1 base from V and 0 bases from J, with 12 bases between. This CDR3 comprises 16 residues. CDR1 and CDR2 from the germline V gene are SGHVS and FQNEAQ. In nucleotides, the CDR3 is TGTGCCAGCAGCTTAGTCGATTGGACAGTGAACACTGAAGCTTTCTTT. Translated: CASSLVDWTVNTEAFF.

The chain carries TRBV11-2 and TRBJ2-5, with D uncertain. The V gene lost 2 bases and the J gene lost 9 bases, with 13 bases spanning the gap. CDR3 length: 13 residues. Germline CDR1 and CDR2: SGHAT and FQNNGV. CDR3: CASSLKQSSPQYF. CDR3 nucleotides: TGTGCCAGCAGCTTAAAACAGTCATCGCCCCAGTACTTC. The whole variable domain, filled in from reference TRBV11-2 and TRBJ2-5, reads EAGVAQSPRYKIIEKRQSVAFWCNPISGHATLYWYQQILGQGPKLLIQFQNNGVVDDSQLPKDRFSAERLKGVDSTLKIQPAKLEDSAVYLCASSLKQSSPQYFGPGTRLLVL.

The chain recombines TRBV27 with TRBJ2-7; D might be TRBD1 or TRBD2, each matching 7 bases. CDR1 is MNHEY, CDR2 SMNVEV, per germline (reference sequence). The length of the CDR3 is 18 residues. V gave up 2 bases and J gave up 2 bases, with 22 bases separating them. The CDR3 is CASSLRSGGGDMTYEQYF. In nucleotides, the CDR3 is TGTGCCAGCAGTTTACGATCAGGGGGGGGCGATATGACCTACGAGCAGTACTTC.

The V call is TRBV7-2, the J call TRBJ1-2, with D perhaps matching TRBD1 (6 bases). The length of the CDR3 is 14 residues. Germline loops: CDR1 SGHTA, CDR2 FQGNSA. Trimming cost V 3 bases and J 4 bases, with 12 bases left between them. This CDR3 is CASSFSWGAYGYTF. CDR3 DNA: TGTGCCAGCAGCTTCTCTTGGGGGGCCTATGGCTACACCTTC.

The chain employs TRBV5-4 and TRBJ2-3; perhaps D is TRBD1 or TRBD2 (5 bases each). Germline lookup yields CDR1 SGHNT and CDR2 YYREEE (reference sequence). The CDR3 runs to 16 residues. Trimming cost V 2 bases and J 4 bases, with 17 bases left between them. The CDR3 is CASSFWDPWGADTQYF. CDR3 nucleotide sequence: TGTGCCAGCAGCTTCTGGGACCCTTGGGGCGCAGATACGCAGTATTTT.

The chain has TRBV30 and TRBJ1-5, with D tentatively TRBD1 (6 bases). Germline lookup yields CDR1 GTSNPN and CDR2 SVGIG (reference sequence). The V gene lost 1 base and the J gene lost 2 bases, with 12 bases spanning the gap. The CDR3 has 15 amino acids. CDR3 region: CAWSGNRVGNQPQHF. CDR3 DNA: TGTGCCTGGAGTGGGAACAGGGTTGGCAATCAGCCCCAGCATTTT. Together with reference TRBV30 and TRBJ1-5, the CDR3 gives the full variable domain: SQTIHQWPATLVQPVGSPLSLECTVEGTSNPNLYWYRQAAGRGLQLLFYSVGIGQISSEVPQNLSASRPQDRQFILSSKKLLLSDSGFYLCAWSGNRVGNQPQHFGDGTRLSIL.

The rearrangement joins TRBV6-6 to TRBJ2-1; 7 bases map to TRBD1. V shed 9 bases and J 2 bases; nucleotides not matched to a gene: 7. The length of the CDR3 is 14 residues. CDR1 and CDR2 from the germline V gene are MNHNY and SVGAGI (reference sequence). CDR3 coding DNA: TGTGCCAGTCTCTACAGGGGCACCTACAATGAGCAGTTCTTC. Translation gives CASLYRGTYNEQFF.

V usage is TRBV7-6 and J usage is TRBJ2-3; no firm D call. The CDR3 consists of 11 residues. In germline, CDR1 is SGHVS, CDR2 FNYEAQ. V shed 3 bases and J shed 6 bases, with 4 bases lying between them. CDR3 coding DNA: TGTGCCAGCAGCTTCCTGGATACGCAGTATTTT. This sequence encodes CASSFLDTQYF.

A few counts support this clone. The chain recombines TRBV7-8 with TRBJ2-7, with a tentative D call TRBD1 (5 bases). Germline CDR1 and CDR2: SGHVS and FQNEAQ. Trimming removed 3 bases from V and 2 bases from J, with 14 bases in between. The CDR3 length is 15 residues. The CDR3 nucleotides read TGTGCCAGCAGCTTCACCCAGGACAAAACCTACGAGCAGTACTTC. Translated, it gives CASSFTQDKTYEQYF. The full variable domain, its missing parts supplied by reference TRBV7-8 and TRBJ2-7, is GAGVSQSPRYKVAKRGQDVALRCDPISGHVSLFWYQQALGQGPEFLTYFQNEAQLDKSGLPSDRFFAERPEGSVSTLKIQRTQQEDSAVYLCASSFTQDKTYEQYFGPGTRLTVT.

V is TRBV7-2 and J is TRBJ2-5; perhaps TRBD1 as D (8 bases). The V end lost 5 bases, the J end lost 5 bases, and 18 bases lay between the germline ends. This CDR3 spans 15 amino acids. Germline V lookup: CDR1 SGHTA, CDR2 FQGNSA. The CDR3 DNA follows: TGTGCCAGCAGCCCATTCGGACAGGGAGGGGAGACCCAGTACTTC. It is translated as CASSPFGQGGETQYF. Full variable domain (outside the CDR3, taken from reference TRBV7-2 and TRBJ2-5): GAGVSQSPSNKVTEKGKDVELRCDPISGHTALYWYRQSLGQGLEFLIYFQGNSAPDKSGLPSDRFSAERTGGSVSTLTIQRTQQEDSAVYLCASSPFGQGGETQYFGPGTRLLVL.

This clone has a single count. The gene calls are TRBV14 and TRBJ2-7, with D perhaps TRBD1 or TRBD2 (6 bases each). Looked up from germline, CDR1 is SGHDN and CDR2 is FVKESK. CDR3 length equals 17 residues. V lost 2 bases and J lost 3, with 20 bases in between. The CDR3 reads CASSQRGAGELDYEQYF. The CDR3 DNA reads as TGTGCCAGCAGCCAAAGGGGGGCAGGAGAGTTAGACTACGAGCAGTACTTC.

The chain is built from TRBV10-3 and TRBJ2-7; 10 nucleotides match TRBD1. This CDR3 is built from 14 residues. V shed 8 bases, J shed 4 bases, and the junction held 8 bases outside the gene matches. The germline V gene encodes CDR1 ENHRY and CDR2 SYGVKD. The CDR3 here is CAIRPGQGSYEQYF. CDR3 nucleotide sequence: TGTGCCATCCGACCGGGACAGGGGTCGTACGAGCAGTACTTC.

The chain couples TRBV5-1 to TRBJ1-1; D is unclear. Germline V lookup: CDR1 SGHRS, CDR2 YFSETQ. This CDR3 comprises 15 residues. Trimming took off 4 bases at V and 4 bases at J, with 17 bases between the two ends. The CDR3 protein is CASSLWQDLGTEAFF. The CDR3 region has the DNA TGCGCCAGCAGCCTGTGGCAGGATCTGGGCACTGAAGCTTTCTTT.

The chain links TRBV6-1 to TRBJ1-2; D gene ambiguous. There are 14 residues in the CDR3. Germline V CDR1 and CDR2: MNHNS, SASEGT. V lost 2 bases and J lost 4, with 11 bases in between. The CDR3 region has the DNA TGTGCCAGCAGTGAAACTGGAAGAAGCTATGGCTACACCTTC. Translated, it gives CASSETGRSYGYTF.

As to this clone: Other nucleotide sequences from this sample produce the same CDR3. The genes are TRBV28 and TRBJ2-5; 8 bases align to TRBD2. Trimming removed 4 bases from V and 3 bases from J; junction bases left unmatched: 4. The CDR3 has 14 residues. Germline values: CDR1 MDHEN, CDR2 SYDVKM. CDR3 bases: TGTGCCAGCAGTTCATTTAGCGGGAAAGAGACCCAGTACTTC. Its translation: CASSSFSGKETQYF.

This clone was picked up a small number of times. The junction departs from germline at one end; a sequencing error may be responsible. CDR3 DNA: TGTGCCAGCAGCGTGGGACAGACCTACGAGCAGTACTTC. Amino acids: CASSVGQTYEQYF. The chain employs TRBV5-1 and TRBJ2-7, with 7 bases fitting TRBD1. Looked up from germline, CDR1 is SGHRS and CDR2 is YFSETQ. There are 13 residues in the CDR3. Full variable domain (missing parts from reference TRBV5-1 and TRBJ2-7): KAGVTQTPRYLIKTRGQQVTLSCSPISGHRSVSWYQQTPGQGLQFLFEYFSETQRNKGNFPGRFSGRQFSNSRSEMNVSTLELGDSALYLCASSVGQTYEQYFGPGTRLTVT.

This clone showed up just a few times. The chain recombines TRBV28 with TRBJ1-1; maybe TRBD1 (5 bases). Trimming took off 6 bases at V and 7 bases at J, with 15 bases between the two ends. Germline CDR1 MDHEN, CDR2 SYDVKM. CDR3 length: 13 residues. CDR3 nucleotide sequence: TGTGCCAGCAGAACCAGGGCTAGAAGTGAAGCTTTCTTT. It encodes CASRTRARSEAFF. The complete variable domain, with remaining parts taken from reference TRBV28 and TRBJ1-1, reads DVKVTQSSRYLVKRTGEKVFLECVQDMDHENMFWYRQDPGLGLRLIYFSYDVKMKEKGDIPEGYSVSREKKERFSLILESASTNQTSMYLCASRTRARSEAFFGQGTRLTVV.

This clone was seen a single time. In DNA, the CDR3 is TGTGCCAGCAGCCACACCCTCGAATTAGAGACCCAGTACTTC. Protein product: CASSHTLELETQYF. V is TRBV14 and J is TRBJ2-5, with D unclear. Per the germline V gene, CDR1 is SGHDN and CDR2 is FVKESK. This CDR3 is built from 14 residues. Trimming removed 3 bases from V and 4 bases from J, with 12 bases in between.

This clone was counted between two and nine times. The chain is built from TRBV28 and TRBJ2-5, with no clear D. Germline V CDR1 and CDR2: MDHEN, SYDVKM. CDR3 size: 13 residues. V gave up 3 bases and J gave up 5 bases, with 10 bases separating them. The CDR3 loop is CASSFAGAETQYF. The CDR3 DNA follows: TGTGCCAGCAGTTTTGCTGGAGCGGAGACCCAGTACTTC.

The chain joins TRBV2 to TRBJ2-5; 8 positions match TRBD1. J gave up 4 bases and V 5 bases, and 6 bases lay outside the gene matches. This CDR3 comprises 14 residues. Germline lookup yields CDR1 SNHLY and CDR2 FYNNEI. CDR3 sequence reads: CASSTDREIETQYF. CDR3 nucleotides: TGTGCCAGCAGTACGGACAGGGAGATAGAGACCCAGTACTTC.

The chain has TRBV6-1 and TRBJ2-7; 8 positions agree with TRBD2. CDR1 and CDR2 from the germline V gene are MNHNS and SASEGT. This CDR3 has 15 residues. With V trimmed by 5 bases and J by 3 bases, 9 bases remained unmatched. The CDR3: CASSRWREVGYEQYF. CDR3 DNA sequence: TGTGCCAGCAGTCGGTGGCGGGAGGTAGGCTACGAGCAGTACTTC.

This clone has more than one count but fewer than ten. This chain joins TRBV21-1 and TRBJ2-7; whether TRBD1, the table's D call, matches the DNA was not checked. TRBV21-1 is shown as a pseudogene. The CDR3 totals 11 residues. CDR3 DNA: TGTGCCAGCAGCGACAGATACGAGCAGTACTTC. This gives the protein CASSDRYEQYF.

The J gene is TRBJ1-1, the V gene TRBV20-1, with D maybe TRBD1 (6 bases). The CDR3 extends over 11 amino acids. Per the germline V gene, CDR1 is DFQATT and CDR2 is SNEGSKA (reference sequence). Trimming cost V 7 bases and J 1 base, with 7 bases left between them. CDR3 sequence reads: CSGQENTEAFF. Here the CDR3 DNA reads TGCAGTGGACAGGAGAACACTGAAGCTTTCTTT.

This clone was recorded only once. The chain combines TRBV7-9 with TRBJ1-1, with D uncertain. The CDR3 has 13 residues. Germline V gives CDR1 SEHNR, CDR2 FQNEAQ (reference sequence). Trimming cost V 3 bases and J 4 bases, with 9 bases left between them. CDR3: CASSFGEATEAFF. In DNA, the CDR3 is TGTGCCAGCAGCTTCGGGGAGGCCACTGAAGCTTTCTTT.

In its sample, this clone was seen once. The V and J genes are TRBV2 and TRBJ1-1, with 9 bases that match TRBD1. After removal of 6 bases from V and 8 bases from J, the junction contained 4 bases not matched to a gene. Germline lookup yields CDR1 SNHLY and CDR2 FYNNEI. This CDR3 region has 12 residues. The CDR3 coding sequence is TGTGCCAGCAGAGTTACAGGGGGCGAAGCTTTCTTT. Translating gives CASRVTGGEAFF.